The 10 T cell receptor beta chains below all came from one sample that was sequenced in a study of CXCR3-negative and CXCR3-positive naive CD8 T cells (dated by TCRdb to the late 2010s). This sample was sequenced with a NextSeq 550. The Human TCR Profiling Kit (MiLaboratory) was used to prepare UMI-labeled 5' RACE TRB cDNA libraries. TCRdb reprocessed the reads, and each CDR3 protein sequence is entered once, without DNA. The record for this sample contains nearly 110,000 distinct CDR3 sequences. 0.35% to 0.4% of the sample belongs to the ten largest clones. No antigens are known for them. The study at large found these results: Compared with CXCR3-negative naive cells, CXCR3-positive naive cells had TRB CDR3s with higher hydrophobicity (lower Kidera factor 4), lower energy, and higher strength and volume indices.

Sequencing was done on a sample of naive CXCR3+ CD8+ T cells from blood. Read against the paper, the sample's cell subset or site label means: CD45RO-CCR7+CD27+CD95- naive CD8+ T cells expressing CXCR3 (TNR3+). The receptors were gathered from a human donor in good health. Some clones in this sample may be carry-over from other donors' samples.

The rearrangement uses TRBV29-1 and TRBJ1-3. In germline, CDR1 is SQVTM, CDR2 ANQGSEA. This CDR3 spans 13 amino acids. The CDR3 loop is CSVAEWEGNTIYF.

The V gene is TRBV15, the J gene TRBJ2-3. CDR1 and CDR2 (germline): LNHNV, YYDKDF (reference sequence). The CDR3 contains 13 residues. Here the CDR3 reads CATSRGYSDTQYF.

The chain has TRBV11-2 and TRBJ2-7. This CDR3 has 14 residues. Germline CDR1 and CDR2: SGHAT and FQNNGV. CDR3 loop: CASSLDRQFYEQYF.

This chain uses TRBV20-1 with TRBJ1-1. Looked up from germline, CDR1 is DFQATT and CDR2 is SNEGSKA (reference sequence). The CDR3 has 13 residues. CDR3 loop: CSARGLSDTEAFF.

This chain joins TRBV29-1 and TRBJ2-1; TCRdb names TRBD2, which stays unverified in the absence of DNA. The CDR3 runs to 14 residues. Germline CDR1 SQVTM, CDR2 ANQGSEA. CDR3 protein: CSAPGTSGYNEQFF.

This sequence joins TRBV11-2 and TRBJ2-7; the TCRdb D gene call, TRBD1, has no DNA to confirm it. CDR1 and CDR2 (germline): SGHAT, FQNNGV. The CDR3 runs to 13 residues. CDR3 loop: CASTLIRAYEQYF.

V and J are TRBV4-3 and TRBJ2-3. From germline, CDR1 is LGHNA and CDR2 YSLEER. The CDR3 covers 14 residues. Here the CDR3 reads CASSQEWRTDTQYF.

The J gene is TRBJ2-3, the V gene TRBV7-9; lacking DNA, the TRBD1 call made by TCRdb goes unchecked. CDR3 length equals 16 residues. Germline loops: CDR1 SEHNR, CDR2 FQNEAQ (reference sequence). CDR3 residues: CASSSLQVSSTDTQYF.

V and J are TRBV27 and TRBJ2-5; as DNA is missing, the TRBD1 call by TCRdb cannot be tested. The CDR3 is 16 residues long. Germline V gene sequence: CDR1 MNHEY, CDR2 SMNVEV (reference sequence). CDR3 sequence reads: CASSPRPKGTDETQYF.

The rearrangement joins TRBV7-3 to TRBJ2-7; TCRdb designates TRBD1, a call that cannot be tested without DNA. Germline-derived CDR1 and CDR2 are SGHTA and FQGTGA. The CDR3 spans 13 residues. The CDR3 protein is CASSYGQGGEQYF.